The next 9 T cell receptor beta chains were all read from a single sample in a study of CD8 T cells in Susac syndrome. Roughly 0.45 to 1 ug RNA was reverse transcribed with random hexamers. One entry per CDR3 protein, called by TCRdb with MiXCR from the immunoSEQ multiplex PCR reads. Of 95,000 to 150,000 distinct CDR3 sequences in the sample, around 96% were seen once. The sample comprised CD4+ T cells from PBMCs. The receptors here all came from a human donor with Susac syndrome.

V and J are TRBV9 and TRBJ2-1, with 11 bases aligning to TRBD2. The CDR3 runs to 16 residues. The germline gives CDR1 SGDLS, CDR2 YYNGEE. The junction had 7 bases not matched to a gene; V was cut back by 0 bases and J by 8 bases. CDR3 sequence: CASSVGWLAGGYEQFF. The CDR3 bases are TGTGCCAGCAGCGTAGGTTGGCTAGCGGGAGGCTATGAGCAGTTCTTC. Drawing the rest from reference TRBV9 and TRBJ2-1, the complete variable domain is DSGVTQTPKHLITATGQRVTLRCSPRSGDLSVYWYQQSLDQGLQFLIQYYNGEERAKGNILERFSAQQFPDLHSELNLSSLELGDSALYFCASSVGWLAGGYEQFFGPGTRLTVL.

The genes are TRBV24-1 and TRBJ2-7; a weak D match, TRBD2 (6 bases). Trimming stripped 5 bases from V and 1 base from J, with 8 bases between. This CDR3 has 13 amino acids. Germline CDR1 reads KGHDR; CDR2 reads SFDVKD. The CDR3 bases are TGTGCCACCAGTGCGGCGGGGTCCTACGAGCAGTACTTC. It yields the protein CATSAAGSYEQYF.

This rearrangement joins TRBV20-1 to TRBJ1-2, with D perhaps TRBD1 (5 bases). Per germline, CDR1 DFQATT and CDR2 SNEGSKA (reference sequence). The ends were cut back, 6 bases at V and 2 bases at J, with 10 bases in the middle. This CDR3 region has 12 residues. CDR3 sequence: CSAGQGNYGYTF. In DNA form, the CDR3 reads TGCAGTGCCGGGCAGGGAAACTATGGCTACACCTTC.

The chain uses TRBV14 and TRBJ2-6, with 9 bases aligning to TRBD1. Germline V lookup: CDR1 SGHDN, CDR2 FVKESK. The CDR3 spans 17 residues. J lost 4 bases, V lost 6 bases, and 10 bases had no gene match. The CDR3 nucleotides read TGTGCCAGCAGGTCCACAGGGGGCATCGCGGGGGCCAACGTCCTGACTTTC. It yields the protein CASRSTGGIAGANVLTF.

Here the CDR3 DNA reads TGCAGCGTTGGGACACGCGCCACAGATACGCAGTATTTT. Protein: CSVGTRATDTQYF. V and J are TRBV29-1 and TRBJ2-3; D possibly corresponds to TRBD1 (5 bases). Per germline, CDR1 SQVTM and CDR2 ANQGSEA. Trimming removed 4 bases from V and 2 bases from J, with 10 bases in between. CDR3 length: 13 amino acids.

The chain employs TRBV15 and TRBJ2-1; 11 bases fit TRBD2. Germline V gene lookup returns CDR1 LNHNV and CDR2 YYDKDF (reference sequence). Losses at the gene ends were 1 base for V and 5 bases for J; bases not matched to a gene: 7. There are 17 residues in the CDR3. The CDR3 region is CATSRGFPGLADNEQFF. CDR3 nucleotide sequence: TGTGCCACCAGCAGAGGTTTCCCGGGACTAGCGGACAATGAGCAGTTCTTC. Together with reference TRBV15 and TRBJ2-1, the CDR3 gives the full variable domain: DAMVIQNPRYQVTQFGKPVTLSCSQTLNHNVMYWYQQKSSQAPKLLFHYYDKDFNNEADTPDNFQSRRPNTSFCFLDIRSPGLGDTAMYLCATSRGFPGLADNEQFFGPGTRLTVL.

This chain links TRBV30 with TRBJ2-1; perhaps TRBD2 as D (6 bases). Trimming left V 2 bases short and J 3 bases short, with 11 bases between. The CDR3 has 14 amino acids. Germline V gene lookup returns CDR1 GTSNPN and CDR2 SVGIG (reference sequence). CDR3 region: CAWSPPSDYNEQFF. The CDR3 bases are TGTGCCTGGAGTCCCCCTAGCGACTACAATGAGCAGTTCTTC.

This chain connects TRBV20-1 to TRBJ2-4; tentatively, D is TRBD2 (5 bases). CDR1 DFQATT and CDR2 SNEGSKA come from the germline V gene (reference sequence). The CDR3 runs to 13 residues. The V end was cut by 6 bases, the J end by 8 bases, with 17 bases between. The CDR3 coding sequence is TGCAGTGCCTATGGACCGGACGGGGACATTCAGTACTTC. Its protein product is CSAYGPDGDIQYF.

This clonotype turned up a few times. The V call is TRBV3-1, the J call TRBJ1-1; D is undetermined. Germline V gene lookup returns CDR1 LGHDT and CDR2 YNNKEL (reference sequence). This CDR3 is built from 13 residues. V was clipped by 2 bases and J by 3 bases, with 7 bases between them. CDR3 in amino acids: CASSQTGYTEAFF. The DNA for the CDR3 is TGTGCCAGCAGCCAAACGGGATACACTGAAGCTTTCTTT. The variable domain in full, completed from reference TRBV3-1 and TRBJ1-1, reads DTAVSQTPKYLVTQMGNDKSIKCEQNLGHDTMYWYKQDSKKFLKIMFSYNNKELIINETVPNRFSPKSPDKAHLNLHINSLELGDSAVYFCASSQTGYTEAFFGQGTRLTVV.